The 26 T cell receptor beta chains reported below all come from one sample, sequenced in a study of blood T cell repertoires in COVID-19. Using immunoSEQ multiplex PCR, the repertoire was profiled, and TCRdb retains in-frame clones only, with some absent. Of 260,000 or so clones in the sample, approximately 89% are singletons; the top ten hold 0.95% to 1.5%. The sequencing sample was made of PBMCs or T cells enriched from blood (not recorded which). All receptors come from a woman in her thirties or forties with acute COVID-19.

The V and J genes are TRBV5-4 and TRBJ1-1; no clear D gene. V lost 3 bases to trimming and J lost 0 bases, with 9 bases between them. Germline V CDR1 and CDR2: SGHNT, YYREEE (reference sequence). This CDR3 is 14 amino acids long. CDR3 residues: CASSWAAMNTEAFF. The CDR3 DNA follows: TGTGCCAGCAGCTGGGCAGCCATGAACACTGAAGCTTTCTTT. Supplemented by reference TRBV5-4 and TRBJ1-1, the full variable domain reads ETGVTQSPTHLIKTRGQQVTLRCSSQSGHNTVSWYQQALGQGPQFIFQYYREEENGRGNFPPRFSGLQFPNYSSELNVNALELDDSALYLCASSWAAMNTEAFFGQGTRLTVV.

The V and J genes are TRBV19 and TRBJ2-4, with unresolved D. There are 14 residues in the CDR3. Per germline, CDR1 LNHDA and CDR2 SQIVND (reference sequence). V gave up 8 bases and J gave up 0 bases, with 11 bases separating them. CDR3 protein: CASLDTSAKNIQYF. In DNA form, the CDR3 reads TGTGCCAGTTTAGACACGTCAGCCAAAAACATTCAGTACTTC.

This chain links TRBV10-1 with TRBJ2-2; no definite D call. V was pared by 0 bases and J by 0 bases, with 8 bases between. The CDR3 length is 16 residues. CDR1 WNHNN and CDR2 SYGVQD come from the germline V gene (reference sequence). CDR3 amino acids: CASSESSLPNTGELFF. The DNA for the CDR3 is TGCGCCAGCAGTGAGTCGAGTCTTCCGAACACCGGGGAGCTGTTTTTT.

This chain links TRBV10-3 with TRBJ1-2; the D gene is possibly TRBD1 (6 bases). Germline CDR1 is ENHRY and CDR2 is SYGVKD. The CDR3 has 13 amino acids. With 7 bases removed from V and 0 bases from J, the gap between germline ends came to 9 bases. This chain's CDR3 is CAITGQPNYGYTF. CDR3 sequence (DNA): TGTGCCATCACCGGACAGCCTAACTATGGCTACACCTTC.

The V and J genes are TRBV15 and TRBJ2-7; the D is unclear. Germline CDR1 and CDR2: LNHNV and YYDKDF (reference sequence). The CDR3 is 14 amino acids. V lost 2 bases and J lost 4, with 12 bases in between. The CDR3 coding sequence is TGTGCCACCAGCAGAAATGACGAGGAGTACGAGCAGTACTTC. Its translation: CATSRNDEEYEQYF.

This clone was detected only once. V is TRBV21-1 and J is TRBJ1-5; the tabulated D call, TRBD1, remains unverified against the DNA. TRBV21-1 is recorded as a pseudogene. The CDR3 totals 17 residues. The CDR3 nucleotides read TGTGCCAGCAGCAAAGCGCGGCATAAGGGGCCCAATCAGCCCCAGCATTTT. Residues: CASSKARHKGPNQPQHF.

The chain couples TRBV30 to TRBJ1-2; no reliable D call. V was clipped by 0 bases and J by 8 bases, with 10 bases between them. The CDR3 has 12 residues. CDR1 and CDR2 (germline): GTSNPN, SVGIG (reference sequence). CDR3 in DNA: TGTGCCTGGAGTGTACCTGGTAGCGGCTACACCTTC. Its translation: CAWSVPGSGYTF.

The genes are TRBV10-3 and TRBJ1-1, with D uncertain. V was pared by 0 bases and J by 0 bases, with 8 bases between. The CDR3 is made up of 15 amino acids. The germline CDR1 and CDR2 sequences are ENHRY and SYGVKD. CDR3 region: CAISESTALNTEAFF. CDR3 bases: TGTGCCATCAGTGAGTCAACAGCCTTGAACACTGAAGCTTTCTTT.

The chain uses TRBV27 and TRBJ1-5; 8 bases are shared with TRBD1. CDR3 length equals 16 residues. The junction had 8 bases not matched to a gene; V was cut back by 5 bases and J by 2 bases. CDR1 and CDR2 from the germline V gene are MNHEY and SMNVEV (reference sequence). The CDR3 protein is CASSDQGARGNQPQHF. As DNA, the CDR3 is TGTGCCAGCAGTGATCAGGGGGCGCGTGGCAATCAGCCCCAGCATTTT.

The chain joins TRBV5-1 to TRBJ2-1; TRBD2 matches 9 bases. This CDR3 has 15 amino acids. Germline V gene data show CDR1 as SGHRS and CDR2 as YFSETQ. Trimming took 3 bases from V and 6 from J; bases not matched to a gene: 7. This CDR3 is CASSSTSGFPNEQFF. The CDR3, as DNA: TGCGCCAGCAGCTCGACTAGCGGTTTTCCCAATGAGCAGTTCTTC. Full variable domain (rest looked up from reference TRBV5-1 and TRBJ2-1): KAGVTQTPRYLIKTRGQQVTLSCSPISGHRSVSWYQQTPGQGLQFLFEYFSETQRNKGNFPGRFSGRQFSNSRSEMNVSTLELGDSALYLCASSSTSGFPNEQFFGPGTRLTVL.

The chain employs TRBV7-9 and TRBJ1-4; TRBD1 matches at 9 bases. Per the germline V gene, CDR1 is SEHNR and CDR2 is FQNEAQ (reference sequence). The CDR3 covers 16 residues. Germline trimming cut 1 base from V and 8 bases from J; bases unmatched to any gene: 8. DNA for the CDR3: TGTGCCAGCAGCTTAGGGACAGGGGTCGAGGGCGAAAAACTGTTTTTT. Translating gives CASSLGTGVEGEKLFF.

This chain uses TRBV6-1 with TRBJ1-2; 8 bases match TRBD1. J lost 8 bases, V lost 3 bases, and 8 bases had no gene match. The CDR3 is 14 amino acids. Germline CDR1 is MNHNS and CDR2 is SASEGT. The CDR3 DNA is TGTGCCAGCAGTGACGGGGGACAGGCGTGGGGCTACACCTTC. Its protein is CASSDGGQAWGYTF.

The V gene is TRBV5-1, the J gene TRBJ1-4; 8 bases are shared with TRBD1. Germline CDR1 is SGHRS and CDR2 is YFSETQ. J gave up 7 bases and V 0 bases, and 5 bases lay outside the gene matches. The CDR3 is 15 amino acids. CDR3 region: CASSLGTGLREKLFF. The CDR3 DNA reads as TGCGCCAGCAGCTTGGGGACAGGGTTGCGTGAAAAACTGTTTTTT.

V and J are TRBV5-1 and TRBJ1-2; weak D call: TRBD1 (6 bases). Trimming pared 3 bases from V and 2 bases from J, leaving 17 bases between. The CDR3 consists of 16 residues. Per the germline V gene, CDR1 is SGHRS and CDR2 is YFSETQ. In DNA form, the CDR3 reads TGCGCCAGCAGCTCCACGCGTCCCCAGGGGAACTATGGCTACACCTTC. Encoded protein: CASSSTRPQGNYGYTF.

CDR3 in DNA: TGTGCCAGTATAGAAGGGGCGGGCAATCAGCCCCAGCATTTT. It codes for CASIEGAGNQPQHF. The chain joins TRBV19 to TRBJ1-5, with a tentative D call TRBD1 (5 bases). The V end was cut by 7 bases, the J end by 2 bases, with 12 bases between. Germline CDR1 LNHDA, CDR2 SQIVND (reference sequence). The CDR3 is 14 amino acids.

The genes are TRBV24-1 and TRBJ1-1; 7 positions match TRBD1. The CDR3 is made up of 14 amino acids. From germline, CDR1 is KGHDR and CDR2 SFDVKD. The ends lost 6 bases at V and 2 bases at J; junction bases unmatched: 5. The CDR3 DNA is TGTGCCACCAGTCCCAGGGACAGCAACACTGAAGCTTTCTTT. This codes for CATSPRDSNTEAFF.

The chain recombines TRBV18 with TRBJ1-5, with a possible D match to TRBD1 (5 bases). From germline, CDR1 is KGHSH and CDR2 LQKENI. CDR3 size: 18 residues. V was pared by 3 bases and J by 2 bases, with 20 bases between. CDR3 DNA sequence: TGTGCCAGCTCACCTTGGCCTCTACACTCGGGGGGCAATCAGCCCCAGCATTTT. Translated, it gives CASSPWPLHSGGNQPQHF.

The rearrangement joins TRBV5-5 to TRBJ2-1, with 9 bases fitting TRBD2. The germline V gene has CDR1 SGHKS and CDR2 YYEKEE (reference sequence). V shed 4 bases and J 8 bases; nucleotides not matched to a gene: 7. The CDR3 sequence is 14 residues long. The DNA for the CDR3 is TGTGCCAGCAGCCCCGGAGCGGGAGGTCATGAGCAGTTCTTC. This translates into CASSPGAGGHEQFF. Full variable domain (outside the CDR3, taken from reference TRBV5-5 and TRBJ2-1): DAGVTQSPTHLIKTRGQQVTLRCSPISGHKSVSWYQQVLGQGPQFIFQYYEKEERGRGNFPDRFSARQFPNYSSELNVNALLLGDSALYLCASSPGAGGHEQFFGPGTRLTVL.

This clone was detected only a few times. The chain has TRBV7-9 and TRBJ1-5; TRBD1 might be the D (5 bases). Germline V lookup: CDR1 SEHNR, CDR2 FQNEAQ (reference sequence). This CDR3 has 16 residues. Between the trimmed V and J ends, which lost 0 bases and 1 base, there was a span of 10 bases. The CDR3 nucleotides read TGTGCCAGCAGCTTAGCGTCGGGGGGGAGCAATCAGCCCCAGCATTTT. Translation gives CASSLASGGSNQPQHF.

The chain carries TRBV13 and TRBJ1-6, with 9 bases identical to TRBD1. V lost 5 bases to trimming and J lost 5 bases; unmatched junction nucleotides: 19. The CDR3 is 20 amino acids. CDR1 and CDR2 from the germline V gene are PRHDT and FYEKMQ (reference sequence). As DNA, the CDR3 is TGTGCCAGCAGCGCCGACCGGGACAGGGAGACCGGCAACCATAATTCACCCCTCCACTTT. Amino acids: CASSADRDRETGNHNSPLHF.

The gene calls are TRBV18 and TRBJ2-7; D might be TRBD1 (6 bases). Germline V gene sequence: CDR1 KGHSH, CDR2 LQKENI. The CDR3 covers 13 residues. Between the trimmed V and J ends, which lost 6 bases and 7 bases, there was a span of 16 bases. CDR3: CASSRTDGQEQYV. As DNA, the CDR3 is TGTGCCAGCTCCCGAACCGACGGACAGGAGCAGTACGTC.

The chain employs TRBV19 and TRBJ2-1, with 8 bases aligning to TRBD2. Germline V gives CDR1 LNHDA, CDR2 SQIVND (reference sequence). This CDR3 is built from 14 residues. The V gene end was trimmed by 3 bases and the J gene end by 7 bases; junction bases not matched to a gene: 5. The CDR3 DNA reads as TGTGCCAGTAGTATTGCAAGCGGGAGAAATGAGCAGTTCTTC. This codes for CASSIASGRNEQFF.

This chain uses TRBV30 with TRBJ2-7; possible D gene TRBD1, 5 bases. There are 17 residues in the CDR3. CDR1 is GTSNPN and CDR2 is SVGIG in the germline V gene (reference sequence). V lost 0 bases and J lost 2, with 20 bases in between. The CDR3 protein is CAWSVTPGRAGTYEQYF. The DNA of the CDR3 is TGTGCCTGGAGTGTAACCCCAGGCAGGGCAGGGACCTACGAGCAGTACTTC.

This chain links TRBV28 with TRBJ1-6, with 10 positions matching TRBD1. The CDR3 spans 15 residues. V lost 10 bases and J lost 9; bases outside the gene matches: 12. CDR1 and CDR2 (germline): MDHEN, SYDVKM. CDR3 nucleotide sequence: TGTGCCACCAAAATATCGACAGGGGGCGTTTCACCCCTCCACTTT. It translates to CATKISTGGVSPLHF.

The rearrangement links TRBV6-1 to TRBJ1-2; no clear D. The CDR3 length is 17 residues. Per germline, CDR1 MNHNS and CDR2 SASEGT. V was cut by 0 bases and J by 1 base, with 15 bases left in between. The CDR3 loop reads CASSEAYSLNDNYGYTF. The CDR3 bases are TGTGCCAGCAGTGAAGCGTACTCGCTGAACGATAACTATGGCTACACCTTC.

The CDR3 bases are TGTGCCAGCGCCAAGGGACAGGGAAATCAGCCCCAGCATTTT. This encodes CASAKGQGNQPQHF. The chain recombines TRBV6-5 with TRBJ1-5, with 9 nucleotides matching TRBD1. CDR1 MNHEY and CDR2 SVGAGI come from the germline V gene. The V segment lost 8 bases and the J segment 4 bases; nucleotides outside the gene matches: 6. The CDR3 totals 14 residues.